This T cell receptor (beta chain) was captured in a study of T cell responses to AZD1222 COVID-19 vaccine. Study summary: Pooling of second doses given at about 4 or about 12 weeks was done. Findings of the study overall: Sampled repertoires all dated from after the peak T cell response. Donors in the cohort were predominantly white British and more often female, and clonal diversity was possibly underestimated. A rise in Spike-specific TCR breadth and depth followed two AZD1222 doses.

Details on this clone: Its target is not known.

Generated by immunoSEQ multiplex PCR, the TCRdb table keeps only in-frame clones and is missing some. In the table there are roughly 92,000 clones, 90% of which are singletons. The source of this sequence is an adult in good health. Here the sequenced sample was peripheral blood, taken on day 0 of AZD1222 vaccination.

CDR3 nucleotide sequence: TGTGCCAGCAGTTACTGGGCTAGCGGGGGTTCTGAGCAGTTCTTC. Its protein product is CASSYWASGGSEQFF. The rearrangement joins TRBV6-5 to TRBJ2-1; TRBD2 matches at 10 bases. The CDR3 is made up of 15 amino acids. In germline, CDR1 is MNHEY, CDR2 SVGAGI. The V gene end was trimmed by 1 base and the J gene end by 9 bases; junction bases not matched to a gene: 6.